Following are 20 T cell receptor beta chains from one sample sequenced in a study of OX40 agonist ivuxolimab in advanced cancers. Using immunoSEQ multiplex PCR, the repertoire was profiled, and TCRdb retains in-frame clones only, with some absent. Of 65,000 to 100,000 clones in the sample, about 90% were seen once. Sequencing used CD4+ or CD8+ T cells sorted from blood, obtained in a trial of the OX40 agonist ivuxolimab. Receptors originate from an adult with an advanced solid tumor such as melanoma, head and neck, liver or kidney cancer.

The chain has TRBV7-8 and TRBJ1-1; D perhaps matches TRBD1 (5 bases). The CDR3 contains 13 residues. V was pared by 7 bases and J by 3 bases, with 12 bases between. Per the germline V gene, CDR1 is SGHVS and CDR2 is FQNEAQ. CDR3 nucleotide sequence: TGTGCCAGCATCAGGACAAGGGACACTGAAGCTTTCTTT. This encodes CASIRTRDTEAFF.

The chain links TRBV2 to TRBJ2-6, with TRBD2 matching over 7 bases. The CDR3 has 17 amino acids. Germline V gene sequence: CDR1 SNHLY, CDR2 FYNNEI. J lost 0 bases, V lost 6 bases, and 8 bases had no gene match. CDR3 loop: CASRGGSIRSGANVLTF. The CDR3 region has the DNA TGTGCCAGCAGGGGGGGGTCCATTCGCTCTGGGGCCAACGTCCTGACTTTC.

The rearrangement uses TRBV6-1 and TRBJ1-5; D gene unclear. CDR3 length: 14 residues. Trimming took 5 bases from V and 1 from J, leaving 9 bases between them. Per germline, CDR1 MNHNS and CDR2 SASEGT. The CDR3 DNA sequence: TGTGCCAGCAGTACGAGAGGGAGCAATCAGCCCCAGCATTTT. This translates into CASSTRGSNQPQHF.

The table lists this clone with a count of one. The genes are TRBV6-1 and TRBJ1-2; D unresolved. The V gene lost 0 bases and the J gene lost 8 bases, with 10 bases spanning the gap. The CDR3 extends over 13 amino acids. In germline, CDR1 is MNHNS, CDR2 SASEGT. CDR3 residues: CASSEAAGSGYTF. As DNA, the CDR3 is TGTGCCAGCAGTGAAGCTGCGGGTAGCGGCTACACCTTC.

The chain carries TRBV19 and TRBJ2-2; D call uncertain. Trimming pared 6 bases from V and 3 bases from J, leaving 20 bases between. The germline CDR1 and CDR2 sequences are LNHDA and SQIVND (reference sequence). The CDR3 spans 17 residues. The CDR3: CASSPSGAWSDTGELFF. CDR3 DNA sequence: TGTGCCAGTAGCCCCTCCGGAGCGTGGAGCGACACCGGGGAGCTGTTTTTT.

The chain uses TRBV11-2 and TRBJ2-2; D is perhaps TRBD1 or TRBD2 (5 bases each). The CDR3 has 15 amino acids. V lost 5 bases, J lost 6 bases, and 16 bases lay in between. The germline CDR1 and CDR2 sequences are SGHAT and FQNNGV. The CDR3 DNA reads TGTGCCAGCAGCCACCGGACGGGACGAGCCGGGGAGCTGTTTTTT. It translates to CASSHRTGRAGELFF.

The CDR3 nucleotides are TGTGCCAGCAGCCCGGGGGCCGTTCAAGAGACCCAGTACTTC. As protein: CASSPGAVQETQYF. The chain combines TRBV5-4 with TRBJ2-5; D is perhaps TRBD1 or TRBD2 (6 bases each). The germline V gene encodes CDR1 SGHNT and CDR2 YYREEE (reference sequence). CDR3 length: 14 amino acids. V lost 4 bases, J lost 2 bases, and 12 bases lay in between.

This sequence joins TRBV25-1 and TRBJ1-4, with no clear D. This CDR3 has 15 residues. CDR1 is MGHDK and CDR2 is SYGVNS in the germline V gene. V was clipped by 3 bases and J by 6 bases, with 14 bases between them. DNA of the CDR3: TGTGCCAGCAGTGAGGCGAGGGTCGGAGATGAAAAACTGTTTTTT. Translating gives CASSEARVGDEKLFF.

The V gene is TRBV5-1, the J gene TRBJ1-1; the D is unclear. V was clipped by 5 bases and J by 5 bases, with 19 bases between them. Germline V gives CDR1 SGHRS, CDR2 YFSETQ. The CDR3 runs 15 residues. The CDR3 reads CASRQNDLAGTEAFF. The CDR3, as DNA: TGCGCCAGCAGGCAGAATGACCTGGCGGGGACTGAAGCTTTCTTT.

J is TRBJ2-5 and V is TRBV2; the D gene is possibly TRBD1 (5 bases). Germline CDR1 and CDR2: SNHLY and FYNNEI. The CDR3 runs to 13 residues. Trimming shortened V by 8 bases and J by 0 bases, and 10 bases separated the two germline ends. The CDR3 loop is CASGGHNQETQYF. The CDR3 DNA sequence: TGTGCCAGCGGCGGACATAACCAAGAGACCCAGTACTTC. Full variable domain (remainder filled in from reference TRBV2 and TRBJ2-5): EPEVTQTPSHQVTQMGQEVILRCVPISNHLYFYWYRQILGQKVEFLVSFYNNEISEKSEIFDDQFSVERPDGSNFTLKIRSTKLEDSAMYFCASGGHNQETQYFGPGTRLLVL.

Only one count was recorded for this clone. The genes are TRBV29-1 and TRBJ2-1; 8 bases fit TRBD2. The CDR3 runs to 13 residues. Germline V CDR1 and CDR2: SQVTM, ANQGSEA. V dropped 6 bases and J dropped 6; count of bases not matched to a gene: 7. CDR3 in amino acids: CSVSGGLGNEQFF. CDR3 nucleotides: TGCAGCGTCAGCGGGGGATTAGGCAATGAGCAGTTCTTC.

Concerning this clone itself: The sample contains more than one DNA sequence encoding this CDR3. This chain connects TRBV5-1 to TRBJ1-4; TRBD1 agrees at 7 bases. The V gene end was trimmed by 0 bases and the J gene end by 8 bases; junction bases not matched to a gene: 1. This CDR3 has 13 amino acids. The germline gives CDR1 SGHRS, CDR2 YFSETQ. CDR3 in DNA: TGCGCCAGCAGCTTGGCAGGGGGAGAAAAACTGTTTTTT. Translated, it gives CASSLAGGEKLFF.

This clone has only one observation. V usage is TRBV28 and J usage is TRBJ1-1; a possible D gene is TRBD1 (5 bases). The CDR3 is made up of 13 amino acids. The germline V gene encodes CDR1 MDHEN and CDR2 SYDVKM. Between the trimmed V and J ends, which lost 8 bases and 1 base, there was a span of 11 bases. The CDR3 is CASEKGRNTEAFF. CDR3 sequence (DNA): TGTGCCAGCGAAAAGGGGAGGAACACTGAAGCTTTCTTT.

This clone has just a few counts. The chain uses TRBV18 and TRBJ1-6; D remains unclear. CDR1 is KGHSH, CDR2 LQKENI, per germline. The CDR3 is 15 amino acids. The V and J ends lost 0 bases and 5 bases respectively, with 8 bases between them. The CDR3 loop is CASSPPGGDNSPLHF. The CDR3 region has the DNA TGTGCCAGCTCACCACCGGGCGGGGATAATTCACCCCTCCACTTT.

This clone has a handful of counts. The V gene is TRBV2, the J gene TRBJ1-1, with D perhaps TRBD1 (5 bases). CDR3 length: 12 residues. The V gene lost 5 bases and the J gene lost 7 bases, with 11 bases spanning the gap. CDR1 is SNHLY and CDR2 is FYNNEI in the germline V gene. The CDR3 bases are TGTGCCAGCAGTAGGGACGTCTATGAAGCTTTCTTT. Protein product: CASSRDVYEAFF.

V is TRBV6-6 and J is TRBJ1-3; 7 nucleotides align to TRBD1. The length of the CDR3 is 14 residues. Per the germline V gene, CDR1 is MNHNY and CDR2 is SVGAGI (reference sequence). The V and J ends lost 6 bases and 4 bases, in that order; junction bases with no gene match: 6. The CDR3 reads CASRVDRAGNTIYF. CDR3 bases: TGTGCCAGCAGGGTTGACAGGGCCGGAAACACCATATATTTT.

V usage is TRBV5-1 and J usage is TRBJ1-5; no reliable D call. The CDR3 runs to 14 residues. CDR1 SGHRS and CDR2 YFSETQ come from the germline V gene. V gave up 1 base and J gave up 5 bases, with 10 bases separating them. CDR3 loop: CASSLTPRDQPQHF. In DNA form, the CDR3 reads TGCGCCAGCAGCTTGACCCCTAGAGATCAGCCCCAGCATTTT.

The J gene is TRBJ1-5, the V gene TRBV5-6, with 7 positions matching TRBD1. The CDR3 is made up of 14 amino acids. V lost 4 bases and J lost 7; bases outside the gene matches: 8. Germline lookup yields CDR1 SGHDT and CDR2 YYEEEE. The CDR3 coding sequence is TGTGCCAGCAGCCCTTACAGGGGTAAACAGCCCCAGCATTTT. This translates into CASSPYRGKQPQHF.

This clone counts as medium-sized. The chain joins TRBV6-1 to TRBJ1-5; TRBD1 matches at 8 bases. Germline CDR1 reads MNHNS; CDR2 reads SASEGT. V trimming: 5 bases; J trimming: 6 bases; junction bases outside the gene matches: 12. The CDR3 has 16 residues. The CDR3 sequence: CASSQVAGTGIQPQHF. Written as DNA, the CDR3 is TGTGCCAGCAGTCAAGTGGCCGGGACAGGCATTCAGCCCCAGCATTTT.

V usage is TRBV11-2 and J usage is TRBJ1-1, with unresolved D. The germline V gene encodes CDR1 SGHAT and CDR2 FQNNGV. Trimming removed 1 base at V and 3 bases at J, with 6 bases between. The CDR3 has 13 residues. CDR3 residues: CASSLVSDTEAFF. CDR3 nucleotides: TGTGCCAGCAGCTTAGTGTCAGACACTGAAGCTTTCTTT. The variable domain in full, completed from reference TRBV11-2 and TRBJ1-1, reads EAGVAQSPRYKIIEKRQSVAFWCNPISGHATLYWYQQILGQGPKLLIQFQNNGVVDDSQLPKDRFSAERLKGVDSTLKIQPAKLEDSAVYLCASSLVSDTEAFFGQGTRLTVV.